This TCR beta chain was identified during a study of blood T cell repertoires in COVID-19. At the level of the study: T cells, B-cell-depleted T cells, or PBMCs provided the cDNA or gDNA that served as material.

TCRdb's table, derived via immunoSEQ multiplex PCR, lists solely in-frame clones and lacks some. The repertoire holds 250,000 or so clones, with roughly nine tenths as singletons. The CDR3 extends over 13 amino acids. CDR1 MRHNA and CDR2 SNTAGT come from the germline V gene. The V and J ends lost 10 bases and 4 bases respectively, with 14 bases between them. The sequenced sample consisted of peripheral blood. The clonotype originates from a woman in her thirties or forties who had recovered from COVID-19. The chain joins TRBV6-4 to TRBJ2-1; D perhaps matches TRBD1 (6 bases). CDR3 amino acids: CATGTSEYNEQFF. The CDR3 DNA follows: TGTGCCACCGGGACATCGGAATACAATGAGCAGTTCTTC.